These 12 T cell receptor beta chains were all obtained from the same sample, sequenced in a study of blood T cell repertoires in COVID-19. The assay was immunoSEQ multiplex PCR, and TCRdb's table has in-frame clones only and misses some. The sample yields over 100,000 clones, around three quarters seen once. The sample consisted of peripheral blood. Receptor source: a woman older than 75 with acute or convalescent COVID-19.

The rearrangement uses TRBV5-1 and TRBJ2-7; possible D gene TRBD1, 6 bases. Looked up from germline, CDR1 is SGHRS and CDR2 is YFSETQ. V was cut by 5 bases and J by 0 bases, with 12 bases left in between. The CDR3 runs 14 residues. The CDR3 loop is CASSPLQGSYEQYF. The CDR3 DNA follows: TGCGCCAGCAGTCCCCTACAGGGCTCCTACGAGCAGTACTTC.

The rearrangement uses TRBV19 and TRBJ2-5; 8 positions agree with TRBD1. The CDR3 is made up of 14 amino acids. Trimming took 8 bases from V and 5 from J; bases not matched to a gene: 10. Germline assignment: CDR1 LNHDA and CDR2 SQIVND (reference sequence). The CDR3 bases are TGTGCCAGTGGGACAGGCCAACCGGGGGAGACCCAGTACTTC. It yields the protein CASGTGQPGETQYF.

The chain has TRBV4-2 and TRBJ1-1, with a tentative D call TRBD1 (5 bases). V was cut by 4 bases and J by 0 bases, with 9 bases left in between. The V gene's germline CDR1 is LGHNA and CDR2 YNFKEQ. The CDR3 contains 14 residues. The CDR3 DNA sequence: TGTGCCAGCAGCCTACAGGCGATGAACACTGAAGCTTTCTTT. The encoded protein is CASSLQAMNTEAFF.

The rearrangement joins TRBV7-9 to TRBJ1-1; no reliable D call. With 3 bases removed from V and 4 bases from J, the gap between germline ends came to 9 bases. There are 13 residues in the CDR3. CDR1 is SEHNR, CDR2 FQNEAQ, per germline (reference sequence). The CDR3 nucleotides are TGTGCCAGCAGCTTTCAATTCGGCACTGAAGCTTTCTTT. Its protein product is CASSFQFGTEAFF.

The chain couples TRBV12-3 or TRBV12-4 to TRBJ1-1; unclear D gene. The V end lost 3 bases, the J end lost 8 bases, and 10 bases lay between the germline ends. The CDR3 runs 12 residues. The CDR3 region has the DNA TGTGCCAGCAGTTTTTATCAAGCCGAAGCTTTCTTT. Amino acid sequence: CASSFYQAEAFF.

The chain links TRBV30 to TRBJ1-6; D remains unclear. Trimming pared 0 bases from V and 7 bases from J, leaving 10 bases between. This CDR3 is 14 amino acids long. Germline CDR1 is GTSNPN and CDR2 is SVGIG (reference sequence). CDR3: CAWSVSATNSPLHF. CDR3 bases: TGTGCCTGGAGTGTAAGCGCCACCAATTCACCCCTCCACTTT.

V is TRBV5-1 and J is TRBJ1-1, with 7 bases identical to TRBD1. V shed 3 bases and J 3 bases; nucleotides not matched to a gene: 2. This CDR3 is built from 13 residues. The germline gives CDR1 SGHRS, CDR2 YFSETQ. The CDR3 region has the DNA TGCGCCAGCAGCTCCGGGACAGACACTGAAGCTTTCTTT. This encodes CASSSGTDTEAFF.

This chain uses TRBV7-3 with TRBJ1-2; no clear D gene. The CDR3 contains 15 residues. Germline assignment: CDR1 SGHTA and CDR2 FQGTGA. The chain's CDR3 is CATTREAPFLPGYTF. In nucleotides, the CDR3 is TGTGCGACCACTCGCGAGGCCCCATTTTTACCCGGCTACACCTTC.

This chain joins TRBV10-3 and TRBJ1-3; D possibly corresponds to TRBD1 (6 bases). Deletions cut 6 bases from V and 1 base from J, with 13 bases between. The CDR3 extends over 15 amino acids. Germline V lookup: CDR1 ENHRY, CDR2 SYGVKD. The CDR3, as DNA: TGTGCCATCAGGGAAGAACAGGGATCTGGAAACACCATATATTTT. Encoded protein: CAIREEQGSGNTIYF.

The chain joins TRBV7-8 to TRBJ2-7; the D gene is possibly TRBD2 (6 bases). The V gene's germline CDR1 is SGHVS and CDR2 FQNEAQ. The ends were cut back, 1 base at V and 3 bases at J, with 16 bases in the middle. The CDR3 consists of 16 residues. In DNA form, the CDR3 reads TGTGCCAGCAGCTTAGGGGGACCGGGAGTGGGCTACGAGCAGTACTTC. Translation gives CASSLGGPGVGYEQYF.

The chain combines TRBV6-1 with TRBJ1-2; tentatively, D is TRBD1 (5 bases). Trimming shortened V by 2 bases and J by 8 bases, and 15 bases separated the two germline ends. The CDR3 covers 14 residues. Germline-derived CDR1 and CDR2 are MNHNS and SASEGT. CDR3 sequence: CASSERAGWQGYTF. CDR3 coding DNA: TGTGCCAGCAGTGAACGAGCAGGGTGGCAGGGCTACACCTTC.

V gene TRBV28 combines with J gene TRBJ1-5; D uncertain. CDR1 is MDHEN, CDR2 SYDVKM, per germline. Trimming removed 1 base from V and 6 bases from J, with 4 bases in between. CDR3 size: 12 residues. The CDR3 DNA reads as TGTGCCAGCAGTTTATTTATTCAGCCCCAGCATTTT. Its protein is CASSLFIQPQHF.